These 10 T cell receptor beta chains share one sample of origin, sequenced in a study of T-cell memory formation after mild COVID-19. TCRdb fed the 5' RACE reads into MiXCR, producing one record per CDR3 protein. In the table there are 95,000 to 110,000 distinct CDR3 sequences, over 13% of which are singletons. The source material was PBMCs or a T cell subset sorted from them (not recorded which). These receptors were obtained from a man aged 18-30 years who had mild COVID-19 (a few samples of this study predate the infection). Cell type and time point are not known.

This clonotype appeared a few times. The gene calls are TRBV6-2 or TRBV6-3 and TRBJ1-5, with D perhaps matching TRBD1 (6 bases). Trimming pared 6 bases from V and 6 bases from J, leaving 18 bases between. Germline-derived CDR1 and CDR2 are MNHEY and SVGEGT. CDR3 size: 15 residues. DNA of the CDR3: TGTGCCAGCAGCTCCGGGACAAGGGAGGTTCAGCCCCAGCATTTT. This gives the protein CASSSGTREVQPQHF.

V usage is TRBV29-1 and J usage is TRBJ2-1; 7 bases map to TRBD2. After removal of 3 bases from V and 8 bases from J, the junction contained 16 bases not matched to a gene. Per the germline V gene, CDR1 is SQVTM and CDR2 is ANQGSEA. The CDR3 consists of 16 residues. This chain's CDR3 is CSVDSLAETEFHEQFF. CDR3 sequence (DNA): TGCAGCGTTGACTCGCTAGCGGAGACGGAATTCCATGAGCAGTTCTTC.

The rearrangement joins TRBV7-2 to TRBJ2-2; 8 positions match TRBD1. Unmatched junction bases numbered 2, after V lost 3 bases and J lost 5 bases. Germline V gene sequence: CDR1 SGHTA, CDR2 FQGNSA. CDR3 length: 14 residues. CDR3 nucleotides: TGTGCCAGCAGCTTCCAGGGGGCTACCGGGGAGCTGTTTTTT. It encodes CASSFQGATGELFF. Using reference TRBV7-2 and TRBJ2-2 for the parts outside the CDR3, the full variable domain is GAGVSQSPSNKVTEKGKDVELRCDPISGHTALYWYRQSLGQGLEFLIYFQGNSAPDKSGLPSDRFSAERTGGSVSTLTIQRTQQEDSAVYLCASSFQGATGELFFGEGSRLTVL.

This chain uses TRBV18 with TRBJ2-3, with D hard to call. V shed 6 bases and J shed 0 bases, with 10 bases lying between them. This CDR3 spans 14 amino acids. Looked up from germline, CDR1 is KGHSH and CDR2 is LQKENI. In DNA form, the CDR3 reads TGTGCCAGCTCGGTCTCTTCTAGCACAGATACGCAGTATTTT. Protein: CASSVSSSTDTQYF.

Concerning this clonotype itself: Germline is not matched at one junction end, which may reflect a read error. V gene TRBV6-2 or TRBV6-3 combines with J gene TRBJ2-1; 7 nucleotides agree with TRBD2. Germline CDR1 is MNHEY and CDR2 is SVGEGT. CDR3 length: 17 residues. The CDR3 sequence is CARSYSFTSADYNEQFF. The CDR3 coding sequence is TGTGCCAGAAGTTACTCTTTTACTAGCGCCGACTACAATGAGCAGTTCTTC.

The gene calls are TRBV19 and TRBJ2-5; no reliable D call. This CDR3 contains 14 residues. Trimming left V 9 bases short and J 0 bases short, with 14 bases between. The germline gives CDR1 LNHDA, CDR2 SQIVND (reference sequence). CDR3 in DNA: TGTGCCAGCCGGCCGACGGTGTACCAAGAGACCCAGTACTTC. Translation: CASRPTVYQETQYF.

On this clonotype: No conserved phenylalanine or tryptophan is present at the end of the CDR3, so a read error is the likely explanation. This rearrangement joins TRBV12-3 or TRBV12-4 to TRBJ2-1; D gene uncertain. CDR3 length equals 12 residues. Trimming removed 6 bases from V and 5 bases from J, with 8 bases in between. The CDR3 spells CASSSGNNEQFL. The CDR3 coding sequence is TGTGCCAGCAGCTCCGGTAACAATGAGCAGTTCCTC.

This clonotype came up a few times. V usage is TRBV11-2 and J usage is TRBJ2-1; a possible D gene is TRBD2 (6 bases). With 6 bases removed from V and 5 bases from J, the gap between germline ends came to 20 bases. The germline CDR1 and CDR2 sequences are SGHAT and FQNNGV. The CDR3 loop spans 16 amino acids. CDR3 in DNA: TGTGCCAGCAGGGGGACTTCGTGGGCCAGCCACAATGAGCAGTTCTTC. This gives the protein CASRGTSWASHNEQFF. Together with reference TRBV11-2 and TRBJ2-1, the CDR3 gives the full variable domain: EAGVAQSPRYKIIEKRQSVAFWCNPISGHATLYWYQQILGQGPKLLIQFQNNGVVDDSQLPKDRFSAERLKGVDSTLKIQPAKLEDSAVYLCASRGTSWASHNEQFFGPGTRLTVL.

The V call is TRBV12-3 or TRBV12-4, the J call TRBJ2-7; D uncertain. The V and J ends lost 7 bases and 2 bases respectively, with 12 bases between them. There are 13 residues in the CDR3. CDR3 amino acids: CASTGRLTYEQYF. CDR3 nucleotides: TGTGCCAGCACGGGCCGCTTAACCTACGAGCAGTACTTC.

In its sample, this clonotype was seen a few times. The chain employs TRBV7-2 and TRBJ2-7; weak D call: TRBD1 (6 bases). V gave up 0 bases and J gave up 3 bases, with 12 bases separating them. Germline-derived CDR1 and CDR2 are SGHTA and FQGNSA. The CDR3 runs 15 residues. CDR3 region: CASSLAAGAYYEQYF. The CDR3 DNA follows: TGTGCCAGCAGCTTAGCGGCAGGGGCCTACTACGAGCAGTACTTC.